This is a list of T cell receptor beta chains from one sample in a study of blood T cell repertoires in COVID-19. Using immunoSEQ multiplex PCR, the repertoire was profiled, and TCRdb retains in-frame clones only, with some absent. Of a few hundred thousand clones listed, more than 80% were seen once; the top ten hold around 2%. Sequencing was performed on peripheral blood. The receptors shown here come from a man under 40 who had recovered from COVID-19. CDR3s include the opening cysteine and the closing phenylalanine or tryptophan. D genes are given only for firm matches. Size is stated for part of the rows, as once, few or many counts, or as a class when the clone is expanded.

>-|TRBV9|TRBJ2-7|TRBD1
CASSNGQGSYEQYF
TGTGCCAGCAGCAACGGACAGGGGTCCTACGAGCAGTACTTC
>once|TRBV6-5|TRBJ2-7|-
CASNSPGGEQYF
TGTGCCAGCAACTCCCCTGGGGGGGAGCAGTACTTC
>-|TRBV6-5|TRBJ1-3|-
CASNPRVAGNTIYF
TGTGCCAGCAATCCGAGGGTCGCTGGAAACACCATATATTTT
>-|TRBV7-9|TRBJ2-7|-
CASSFPSYEQYF
TGTGCCAGCAGCTTTCCTTCCTACGAGCAGTACTTC
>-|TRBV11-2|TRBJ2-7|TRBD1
CASSLDLGTGLYEQYF
TGTGCCAGCAGCTTAGATCTTGGGACAGGCCTCTACGAGCAGTACTTC
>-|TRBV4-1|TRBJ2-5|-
CASSPWWGVWETQYF
TGCGCCAGCAGCCCCTGGTGGGGGGTCTGGGAGACCCAGTACTTC
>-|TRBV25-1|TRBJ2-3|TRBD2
CASSEERGGRNTQYF
TGTGCCAGCAGTGAGGAGCGGGGGGGCCGGAATACGCAGTATTTT
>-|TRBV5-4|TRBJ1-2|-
CASSRGETGLGYGYTF
TGTGCCAGCAGCAGAGGGGAAACAGGGCTCGGGTATGGCTACACCTTC
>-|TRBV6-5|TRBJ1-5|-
CASSSQGNQPQHF
TGTGCCAGCAGTTCCCAGGGAAATCAGCCCCAGCATTTT
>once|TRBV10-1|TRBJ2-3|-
CASSEVGELASGADTQYF
TGCGCCAGCAGTGAGGTTGGGGAACTAGCCTCGGGCGCAGATACGCAGTATTTT
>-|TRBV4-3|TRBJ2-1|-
CASSQVGVYNEQFF
TGCGCCAGCAGCCAAGTTGGAGTCTACAATGAGCAGTTCTTC
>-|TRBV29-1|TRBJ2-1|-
CSVGPTSYNEQFF
TGCAGCGTTGGCCCCACTTCCTACAATGAGCAGTTCTTC
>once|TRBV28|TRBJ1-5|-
CASGDRQFSNQPQHF
TGTGCCAGCGGAGACAGACAGTTTAGCAATCAGCCCCAGCATTTT
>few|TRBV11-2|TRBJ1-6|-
CASSSGLAVAHF
TGTGCCAGCAGCTCCGGACTCGCCGTAGCCCACTTT
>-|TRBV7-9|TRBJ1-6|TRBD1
CASGPGQHNSPLHF
TGTGCCAGCGGGCCGGGACAGCATAATTCACCCCTCCACTTT
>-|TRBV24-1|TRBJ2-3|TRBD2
CATSDFGTSGKGTQYF
TGTGCCACCAGTGATTTTGGGACTAGCGGCAAGGGTACGCAGTATTTT
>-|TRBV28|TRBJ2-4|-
CASSFGGLRDIQYF
TGTGCCAGCAGTTTTGGCGGCCTGAGAGACATTCAGTACTTC
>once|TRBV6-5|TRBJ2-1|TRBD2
CASSYWRGFYNEQFF
TGTGCCAGCAGTTACTGGCGGGGGTTCTACAATGAGCAGTTCTTC
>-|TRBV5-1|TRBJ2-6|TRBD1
CASSSRGQGTPGANVLTF
TGCGCCAGCAGCTCCCGGGGACAGGGAACTCCCGGGGCCAACGTCCTGACTTTC
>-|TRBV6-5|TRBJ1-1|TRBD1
CASSYGDRPDTEAFF
TGTGCCAGCAGTTACGGGGACAGGCCCGACACTGAAGCTTTCTTT
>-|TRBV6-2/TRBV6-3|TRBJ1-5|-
CASSYGKGYGNQPQHF
TGTGCCAGCAGTTACGGCAAGGGGTACGGCAATCAGCCCCAGCATTTT
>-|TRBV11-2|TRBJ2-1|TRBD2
CASRLELAGGLQFF
TGTGCCAGCAGACTAGAACTAGCGGGGGGCCTGCAGTTCTTC
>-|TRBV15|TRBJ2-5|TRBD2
CATSIISSGGQETQYF
TGTGCCACCAGCATCATTTCTAGCGGGGGCCAAGAGACCCAGTACTTC
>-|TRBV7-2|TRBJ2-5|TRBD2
CASSLGTSGETQYF
TGTGCCAGCAGCTTAGGGACTAGCGGGGAGACCCAGTACTTC
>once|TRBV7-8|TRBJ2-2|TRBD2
CASSPLAGANTGELFF
TGTGCCAGCAGCCCCTTAGCGGGGGCGAACACCGGGGAGCTGTTTTTT
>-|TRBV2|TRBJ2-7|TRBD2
CASSEGLAGGLEQYF
TGTGCCAGCAGTGAAGGACTAGCGGGGGGCCTGGAGCAGTACTTC
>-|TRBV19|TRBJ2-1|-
CASSAGQSYNEQFF
TGTGCCAGTAGTGCTGGACAGTCCTACAATGAGCAGTTCTTC
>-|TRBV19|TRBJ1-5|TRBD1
CASSNQGRGSQPQHF
TGTGCCAGTAGTAACCAGGGCAGGGGGAGTCAGCCCCAGCATTTT
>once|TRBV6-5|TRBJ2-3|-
CASSYSRGRSTDTQYF
TGTGCCAGCAGTTACTCGCGGGGGCGAAGCACAGATACGCAGTATTTT
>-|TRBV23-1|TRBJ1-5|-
CATSPLQPQHF
TGCGCCACCTCACCACTCCAGCCCCAGCATTTT
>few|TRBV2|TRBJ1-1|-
CASSREWGDEAFF
TGTGCCAGCAGTAGGGAATGGGGCGATGAAGCTTTCTTT
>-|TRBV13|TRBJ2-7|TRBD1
CASSVGTGRVGEQYF
TGTGCCAGCAGCGTCGGGACAGGCAGAGTCGGCGAGCAGTACTTC
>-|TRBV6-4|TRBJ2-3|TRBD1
CASSLDRGPTDTQYF
TGTGCCAGCAGTCTGGACAGGGGGCCCACAGATACGCAGTATTTT
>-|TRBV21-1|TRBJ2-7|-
CASSQRGAGGWGDWEQYF
TGTGCCAGCAGCCAGCGGGGCGCGGGAGGTTGGGGTGATTGGGAGCAGTACTTC
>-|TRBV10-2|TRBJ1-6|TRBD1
CASNTGQGDNSPLHF
TGCGCCAGCAATACCGGACAGGGGGATAATTCACCCCTCCACTTT
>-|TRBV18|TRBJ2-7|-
CASSPPGGAGEQYF
TGTGCCAGCTCACCACCAGGAGGGGCGGGGGAGCAGTACTTC
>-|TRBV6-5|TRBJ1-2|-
CASSYSRGTGYGYTF
TGTGCCAGCAGTTACTCGCGGGGAACGGGGTATGGCTACACCTTC
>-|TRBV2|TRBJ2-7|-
CASSWGGQAPYEQYF
TGTGCCAGCAGTTGGGGGGGACAGGCCCCCTACGAGCAGTACTTC
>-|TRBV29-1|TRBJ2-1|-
CSVVRANHESYNEQFF
TGCAGCGTTGTGAGAGCCAATCATGAGTCCTACAATGAGCAGTTCTTC
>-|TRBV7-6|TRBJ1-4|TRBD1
CASRDRGLSTNEKLFF
TGTGCCAGCAGAGACAGGGGCTTGTCAACTAATGAAAAACTGTTTTTT
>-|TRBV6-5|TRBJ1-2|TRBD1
CASSYVGQFNYGYTF
TGTGCCAGCAGTTACGTGGGACAGTTTAACTATGGCTACACCTTC
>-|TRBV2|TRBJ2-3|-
CASSQLTDTQYF
TGTGCCAGCAGTCAACTTACAGATACGCAGTATTTT
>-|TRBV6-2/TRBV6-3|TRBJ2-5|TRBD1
CASSGTGTGQETQYF
TGTGCCAGCAGTGGCACCGGGACAGGGCAAGAGACCCAGTACTTC
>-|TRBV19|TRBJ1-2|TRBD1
CASSETGVGHGYTF
TGTGCCAGTAGCGAGACAGGGGTGGGACATGGCTACACCTTC
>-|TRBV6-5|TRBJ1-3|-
CASSYSRGNTIYF
TGTGCCAGCAGTTACTCCAGGGGAAACACCATATATTTT
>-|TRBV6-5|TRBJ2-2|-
CASIQDGELFF
TGTGCCAGCATCCAGGACGGGGAGCTGTTTTTT
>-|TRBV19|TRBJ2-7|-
CASSQGEDYEQYF
TGTGCCAGTAGCCAGGGTGAGGACTACGAGCAGTACTTC
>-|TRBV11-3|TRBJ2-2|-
CASSLRGTPGELFF
TGTGCCAGCAGCTTAAGGGGGACCCCCGGGGAGCTGTTTTTT
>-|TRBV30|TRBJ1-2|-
CAWSVQTAYGYTF
TGTGCCTGGAGTGTACAGACCGCGTATGGCTACACCTTC
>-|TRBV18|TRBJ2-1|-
CASSPESEQFF
TGTGCCAGCTCACCGGAGAGTGAGCAGTTCTTC
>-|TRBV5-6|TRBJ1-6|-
CASSLARANSPLHF
TGTGCCAGCAGCTTGGCCAGGGCTAATTCACCCCTCCACTTT
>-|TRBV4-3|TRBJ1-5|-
CASSQDGGRSQPQHF
TGCGCCAGCAGCCAAGATGGTGGCAGAAGTCAGCCCCAGCATTTT
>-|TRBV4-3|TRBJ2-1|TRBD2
CASSQEGKRGIYEQFF
TGCGCCAGCAGCCAAGAAGGCAAGCGGGGGATTTATGAGCAGTTCTTC
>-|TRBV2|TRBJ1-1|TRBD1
CASSDLTGGSNTEAFF
TGTGCCAGCAGTGACCTGACAGGGGGCTCGAACACTGAAGCTTTCTTT
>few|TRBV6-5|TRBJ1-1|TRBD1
CASSYGGTAEAFF
TGTGCCAGCAGTTACGGAGGGACAGCCGAAGCTTTCTTT
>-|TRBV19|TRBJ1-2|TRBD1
CASRPDRGYGYTF
TGTGCCAGTAGACCGGACAGGGGCTATGGCTACACCTTC
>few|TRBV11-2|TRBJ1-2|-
CASSLGANLYGYTF
TGTGCCAGCAGCTTAGGGGCAAATCTATATGGCTACACCTTC
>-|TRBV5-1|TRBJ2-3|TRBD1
CASSPWTGTTDTQYF
TGCGCCAGCAGCCCCTGGACAGGGACCACAGATACGCAGTATTTT